This TCR beta chain was captured in a study of CD8 T cells in ankylosing spondylitis. Points from the study as a whole: Ankylosing spondylitis blood seemed to carry a telltale TCR beta motif made of about 8 highly homologous variants.

The V gene lost 4 bases and the J gene lost 3 bases, with 13 bases spanning the gap. The CDR3 has 14 amino acids. The germline V gene has CDR1 LNHDA and CDR2 SQIVND (reference sequence). MiXCR, run by TCRdb on the 5' RACE reads, gives a single entry per CDR3 protein. In the table there are around 770,000 distinct CDR3 sequences, 15% to 20% of which are singletons. A word on this clonotype: Its cognate antigen is unknown.

This sequence was found in a male donor with ankylosing spondylitis. The chain couples TRBV19 to TRBJ2-7; the D is unclear. Source material: blood, either unsorted or a sorted T cell fraction (not recorded which). The CDR3 is CASSRDEGFYEQYF. CDR3 bases: TGTGCCAGTAGTAGGGATGAAGGCTTCTACGAGCAGTACTTC.